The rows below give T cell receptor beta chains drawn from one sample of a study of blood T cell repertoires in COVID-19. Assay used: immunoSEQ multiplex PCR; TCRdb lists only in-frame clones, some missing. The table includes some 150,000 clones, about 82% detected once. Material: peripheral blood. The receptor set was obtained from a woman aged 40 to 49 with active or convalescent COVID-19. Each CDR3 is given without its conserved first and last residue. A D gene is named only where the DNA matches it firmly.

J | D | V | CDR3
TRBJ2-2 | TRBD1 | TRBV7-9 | ASSLAGTGANTGELF
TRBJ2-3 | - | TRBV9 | ASSRRPDTQY
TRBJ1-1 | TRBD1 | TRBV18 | ASSLTLGTANTEAF
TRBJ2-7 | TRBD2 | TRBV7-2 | ASSFLVGSGRSYEQY
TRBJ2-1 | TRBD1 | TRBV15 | ATSRGPPGQGGHEQF
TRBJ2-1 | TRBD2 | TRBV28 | ASSSDKPGLATNEQF
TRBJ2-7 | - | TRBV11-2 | ASSHRQRGGNYEQY
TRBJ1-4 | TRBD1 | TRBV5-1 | ASSLVTGGEKLF
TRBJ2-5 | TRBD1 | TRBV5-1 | ASSLLGQGATGQY
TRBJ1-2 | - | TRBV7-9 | ASSLEQGPWRGT
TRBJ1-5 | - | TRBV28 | ASSPSGGGNQPQH
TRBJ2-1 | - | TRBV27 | ASSSRLTSNEQF
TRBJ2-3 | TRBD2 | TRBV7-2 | ASRNPGLAGWSTDTQY
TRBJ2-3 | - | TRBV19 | ASSIGGGTDTQY
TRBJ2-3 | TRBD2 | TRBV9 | ASGGGPGTDTQY
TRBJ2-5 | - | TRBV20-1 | SASLPGQETQY
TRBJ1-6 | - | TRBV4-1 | ASSQGGGGGYNSPLH
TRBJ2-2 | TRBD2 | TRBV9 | ASSVTAGANTGELF
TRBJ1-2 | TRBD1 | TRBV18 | ASSPGGQESNYGYT